This T cell receptor beta chain derives from a study of shared clonotypes between healthy human individuals. Study-wide context: Participating donors consisted of a couple of women and a few men aged 18 to 49. Study-level findings and limits: Sequencing depth was predicted to influence how clonotypes are shared among donors.

As processed by the authors: Junction-only sequences without quality scores came from ImmunoSEQ, so filtering differed. Sequenced by immunoSEQ multiplex PCR; TCRdb stores in-frame clones only, minus some. The V and J calls and the clone size are those of that table, but D and trimming were determined from the DNA. The sample lists roughly 500,000 clones; about 78% were seen once. A note on this clone: What it recognizes is unknown.

The germline V and J ends were trimmed by 1 base and 9 bases, with 13 bases remaining between them. The CDR3 has 14 amino acids. CDR1 SNHLY and CDR2 FYNNEI come from the germline V gene. The rearrangement uses TRBV2 and TRBJ2-1; D may be TRBD2 (5 bases). The TCR was taken from a middle-aged woman in good health. Some clones in this sample may be carry-over from other donors' samples. The sequencing sample was made of PBMCs. The CDR3 DNA is TGTGCCAGCAGTGAAGACCTAGCAGGAAGTGAGCAGTTCTTC. Translating it yields CASSEDLAGSEQFF.